This note documents a single TCR beta chain sequence. Its antigen is still unknown. The record originates from a study of shared clonotypes between healthy human individuals. Authors' methods: ImmunoSEQ yielded junction-only sequences lacking quality scores, so filtering differed. Using immunoSEQ multiplex PCR, the repertoire was profiled, and TCRdb retains in-frame clones only, with some absent. Clone size and V and J calls were adopted from that table, with D and trimming inferred from the DNA. The top ten clones hold about 33% of a sample with approximately 640,000 clones, about nine tenths of them seen once. With 7 bases clipped from V and 0 bases from J, the junction kept 8 bases outside the gene matches. This CDR3 spans 16 amino acids. Per germline, CDR1 SGDLS and CDR2 YYNGEE. Study-level results: What limited the represented genetic and exposure-history diversity was the small number of donors. A reduction in generation probabilities was seen for non-shared clonotypes relative to those shared by all four donors.

Donors were Caucasian adults residing in Nashville, Tennessee, USA. The sequence was collected from a man younger than 30 in good health. Some clones in this sample may be carry-over from other donors' samples. The sequencing input was memory CD8+ T cells from PBMCs. Subset indicated: CD45RO+ cells pooled with CCR7-negative TemRA cells. The V and J genes are TRBV9 and TRBJ2-3, with 10 bases aligning to TRBD2. CDR3 coding DNA: TGTGCCAGCGGACCATCTAGCGGGAGAAGCACAGATACGCAGTATTTT. Its protein product is CASGPSSGRSTDTQYF.